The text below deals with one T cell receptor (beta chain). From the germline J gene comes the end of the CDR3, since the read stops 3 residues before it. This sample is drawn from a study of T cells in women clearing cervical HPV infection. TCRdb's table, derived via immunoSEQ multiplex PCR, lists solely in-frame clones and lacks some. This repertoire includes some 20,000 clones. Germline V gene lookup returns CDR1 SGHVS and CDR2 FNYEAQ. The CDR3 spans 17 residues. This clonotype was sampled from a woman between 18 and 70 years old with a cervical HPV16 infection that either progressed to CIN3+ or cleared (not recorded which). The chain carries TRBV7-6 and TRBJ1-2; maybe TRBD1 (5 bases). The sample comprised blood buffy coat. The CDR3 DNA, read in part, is TGTGCCAGCAGCTTAGAGGGACTAGCGTTGGGTACAGATACC. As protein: CASSLEGLALGTDT. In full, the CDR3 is CASSLEGLALGTDTYTF.